The clone carrying this T cell receptor beta chain was counted a few times. Its antigen is unknown. TCRdb called the RT-PCR reads again in MiXCR, with one record for every CDR3 protein. This sample has approximately 570,000 distinct CDR3 sequences, with about 8% found just once. This sample was taken from a study of response to subunit inactivated influenza vaccine. The CDR3 has 13 amino acids. Germline CDR1 is LNHDA and CDR2 is SQIVND (reference sequence). V was shortened by 5 bases and J by 7 bases, with 15 bases between the two germline ends. General observations from the study: Authors suggested few new T cells are recruited by each seasonal influenza vaccination.

This specimen consisted of PBMCs from blood, obtained around 25 months after vaccination. The receptor's source is a man in his fifties or sixties who received an inactivated influenza vaccine. The gene calls are TRBV19 and TRBJ2-7; D is tentatively TRBD1 or TRBD2 (5 bases each). In DNA, the CDR3 is TGTGCCAGTAGTCCGGGACCCCTCGGTGAGCAGTACTTC. Its protein is CASSPGPLGEQYF. The complete variable domain, with remaining parts taken from reference TRBV19 and TRBJ2-7, reads DGGITQSPKYLFRKEGQNVTLSCEQNLNHDAMYWYRQDPGQGLRLIYYSQIVNDFQKGDIAEGYSVSREKKESFPLTVTSAQKNPTAFYLCASSPGPLGEQYFGPGTRLTVT.